The source of this T cell receptor (beta chain) is a study of Ad26.COV2.S vaccination and SARS-CoV-2 variants. Treatment of the sample: some 20 received Ad26.COV2.S at low or high dose, single or two shots; several received placebo; per-sample allocation not given. Sample collection was performed on day 63 after the first vaccine or placebo injection. TCRdb's copy holds only in-frame clones and misses some; the assay was immunoSEQ multiplex PCR. The sample consists of around 240,000 clones, approximately 88% of them appearing once. This CDR3 is built from 12 residues. Germline CDR1 and CDR2: SGHDT and YYEEEE. V was clipped by 3 bases and J by 7 bases, with 8 bases between them.

The clonotype was recovered from a person between 18 and 65 years old who received the Ad26.COV2.S COVID-19 vaccine or a placebo. The specimen comprised peripheral blood, sampled in a trial of Ad26.COV2.S vaccine versus placebo. The chain is built from TRBV5-6 and TRBJ2-1; the D is unclear. CDR3 sequence (DNA): TGTGCCAGCAGCTCTATAAGGAATGAGCAGTTCTTC. Its translation: CASSSIRNEQFF.